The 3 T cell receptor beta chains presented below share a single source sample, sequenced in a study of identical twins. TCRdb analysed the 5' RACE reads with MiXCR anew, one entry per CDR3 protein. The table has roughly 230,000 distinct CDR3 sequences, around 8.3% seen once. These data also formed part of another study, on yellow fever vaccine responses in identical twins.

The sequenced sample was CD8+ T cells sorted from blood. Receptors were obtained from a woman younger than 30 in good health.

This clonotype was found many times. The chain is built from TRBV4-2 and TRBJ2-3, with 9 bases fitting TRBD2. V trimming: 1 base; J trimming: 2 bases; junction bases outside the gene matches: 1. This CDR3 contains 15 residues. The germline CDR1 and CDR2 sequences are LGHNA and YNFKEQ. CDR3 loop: CASSQGGGATDTQYF. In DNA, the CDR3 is TGTGCCAGCAGCCAAGGCGGGGGGGCCACAGATACGCAGTATTTT.

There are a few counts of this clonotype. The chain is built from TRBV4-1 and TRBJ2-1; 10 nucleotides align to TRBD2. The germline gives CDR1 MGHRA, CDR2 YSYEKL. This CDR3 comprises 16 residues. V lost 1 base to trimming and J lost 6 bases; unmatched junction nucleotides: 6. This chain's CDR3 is CASSQVVAGGVNEQFF. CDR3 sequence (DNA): TGCGCCAGCAGCCAAGTTGTAGCGGGGGGAGTCAATGAGCAGTTCTTC.

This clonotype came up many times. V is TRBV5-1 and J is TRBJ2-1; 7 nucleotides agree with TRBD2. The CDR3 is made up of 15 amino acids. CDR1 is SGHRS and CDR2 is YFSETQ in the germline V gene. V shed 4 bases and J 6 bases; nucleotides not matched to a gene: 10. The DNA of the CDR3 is TGCGCCAGCAGCCCCGAGAGCGGGGCCTCCAATGAGCAGTTCTTC. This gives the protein CASSPESGASNEQFF.